This TCR beta chain was sequenced in a study of beta chain features in type 1 diabetes. Study details: Cells sorted and examined across all samples totaled roughly 100,000,000. Study conclusions and caveats: Among all four CD4+ subsets, Type 1 diabetes patients had TCRB CDR3s that were moderately but significantly shorter.

Comment on this clone: What it recognizes is unknown.

Expressed TCRB transcripts were sequenced because the entire RNA isolate underwent reverse transcription. Deep immunoSEQ sequencing covered naive, central memory and regulatory T cell samples. Libraries were prepared by immunoSEQ multiplex PCR; TCRdb keeps only in-frame clonotypes and omits some of them. The repertoire consists of a few hundred thousand clones, with more than 11% occurring once and the leading ten covering roughly 0.019%. The ends were cut back, 7 bases at V and 3 bases at J, with 12 bases in the middle. This CDR3 spans 13 amino acids. Germline CDR1 is SNHLY and CDR2 is FYNNEI. The sequencing sample was made of naive CD4+ T cells from blood. The chain has TRBV2 and TRBJ2-5; maybe TRBD1 (6 bases). This TCR derives from a man aged 30-40 years with type 1 diabetes. CDR3 sequence: CASTLGAKETQYF. CDR3 coding DNA: TGTGCCAGCACCTTGGGGGCTAAAGAGACCCAGTACTTC.